The TCR beta chain described here comes from a study of blood T cell repertoires in COVID-19. Turning to the study itself: Both acute and convalescent COVID-19 samples were obtained from the United States, Italy and Spain.

Sequenced by immunoSEQ multiplex PCR; TCRdb stores in-frame clones only, minus some. The profile shows about 130,000 clones, about 89% of them singletons. From germline, CDR1 is MNHEY and CDR2 SVGAGI. Trimming took 4 bases from V and 1 from J, leaving 10 bases between them. The CDR3 runs 15 residues. This sequence was found in a man aged 55 to 70 with COVID-19, enrolled during active disease. Material for sequencing was peripheral blood. The chain carries TRBV6-5 and TRBJ2-2, with D perhaps matching TRBD1 (5 bases). This chain's CDR3 is CASSLRQGNTGELFF. In nucleotides, the CDR3 is TGTGCCAGCAGTTTGCGGCAGGGGAACACCGGGGAGCTGTTTTTT.